The 25 T cell receptor beta chains presented below share a single source sample, sequenced in a study of regulatory T cells in long-lasting Graves disease. iRepertoire HTBI primers and Arm-PCR of CDR3 regions built TCR beta libraries. TCRdb ran MiXCR on the multiplex PCR reads and lists one entry per CDR3 protein. The repertoire holds 620,000 or so distinct CDR3 sequences, with roughly 15% as singletons. Described time point: newly diagnosed GD, antithyroid drugs for less than 3 months. From RNA extracted from PBMCs, the TCR library was made. These data were likewise used in another study, on T cells in Graves' hyperthyroidism and ophthalmopathy.

The sequencing here drew on peripheral blood mononuclear cells (PBMCs), taken at new diagnosis, from a patient treated with antithyroid drugs. The origin of the receptors is a woman under 40 with Graves disease.

This clonotype was seen a single time. Lacking the conserved final phenylalanine or tryptophan, this CDR3 likely reflects a read error. The gene calls are TRBV10-3 and TRBJ2-1; a weak D match, TRBD1 (6 bases). CDR3 size: 15 residues. In germline, CDR1 is ENHRY, CDR2 SYGVKD. Deletions cut 6 bases from V and 1 base from J, with 13 bases between. Here the CDR3 reads CAIRARGESYNEQFS. DNA for the CDR3: TGTGCCATCAGGGCCAGGGGTGAATCCTACAATGAGCAGTTCTCC.

This clonotype was recorded many times. The chain uses TRBV29-1 and TRBJ2-7; no definite D call. Germline CDR1 reads SQVTM; CDR2 reads ANQGSEA. CDR3 size: 13 residues. The V end was cut by 0 bases, the J end by 7 bases, with 13 bases between. The CDR3 DNA reads as TGCAGCGTTGAAGATCCCCCCGCCTGGGAGCAGTACTTC. Translation: CSVEDPPAWEQYF.

The chain has TRBV7-8 and TRBJ2-2; 10 nucleotides agree with TRBD2. Germline CDR1 is SGHVS and CDR2 is FQNEAQ. V lost 4 bases and J lost 2; bases outside the gene matches: 13. There are 19 residues in the CDR3. The CDR3 nucleotides read TGTGCCAGCAGCTCTACCCGGGCTAGCGGGAGTAAAAACACCGGGGAGCTGTTTTTT. The encoded protein is CASSSTRASGSKNTGELFF. The full variable domain, completed using reference TRBV7-8 and TRBJ2-2, is GAGVSQSPRYKVAKRGQDVALRCDPISGHVSLFWYQQALGQGPEFLTYFQNEAQLDKSGLPSDRFFAERPEGSVSTLKIQRTQQEDSAVYLCASSSTRASGSKNTGELFFGEGSRLTVL.

V and J are TRBV27 and TRBJ1-2, with D possibly being TRBD1 (6 bases). The CDR3 sequence is 14 residues long. Per germline, CDR1 MNHEY and CDR2 SMNVEV (reference sequence). V was trimmed by 4 bases and J by 5 bases, leaving 14 bases between them. The CDR3 sequence is CASSSFPGAYGYTF. CDR3 in DNA: TGTGCCAGCAGTTCGTTTCCAGGGGCTTATGGCTACACCTTC.

This clonotype showed up just a few times. Germline is not matched at one junction end, which may reflect a read error. The chain employs TRBV10-3 and TRBJ2-1; 11 bases are shared with TRBD2. There are 13 residues in the CDR3. Germline V gene data show CDR1 as ENHRY and CDR2 as SYGVKD. CDR3 in amino acids: CVISGLADNEQFF. In DNA form, the CDR3 reads TGTGTCATCTCGGGACTAGCGGACAATGAGCAGTTCTTC.

This clonotype was found many times. The chain joins TRBV20-1 to TRBJ2-7; D ambiguous. Germline V gene lookup returns CDR1 DFQATT and CDR2 SNEGSKA (reference sequence). The CDR3 is 12 residues long. Trimming removed 2 bases at V and 6 bases at J, with 11 bases between. CDR3 protein: CSARSETAEQYF. Here the CDR3 DNA reads TGCAGTGCTAGATCCGAGACTGCCGAGCAGTACTTC.

This clonotype was observed at least ten times. J is TRBJ1-5 and V is TRBV20-1; D call uncertain. The CDR3 sequence is 15 residues long. V lost 6 bases and J lost 7, with 22 bases in between. Germline V lookup: CDR1 DFQATT, CDR2 SNEGSKA (reference sequence). The CDR3 bases are TGCAGTGCCGCTAGCGTGGCCTCCCTGGGCCAGCCCCAGCATTTT. Its protein is CSAASVASLGQPQHF.

This clonotype was seen ten or more times. The V gene is TRBV12-3 or TRBV12-4, the J gene TRBJ2-3; the D is unclear. V dropped 6 bases and J dropped 3 bases, with 13 bases sitting between them. The CDR3 contains 14 residues. CDR3 coding DNA: TGTGCCAGCAGCCAATCTAGAATTACAGATACGCAGTATTTT. This sequence encodes CASSQSRITDTQYF.

The chain uses TRBV10-2 and TRBJ1-4, with 10 nucleotides matching TRBD1. This CDR3 has 15 amino acids. Trimming removed 5 bases from V and 7 bases from J; junction bases left unmatched: 7. Germline assignment: CDR1 WSHSY and CDR2 SAAADI. The CDR3 region is CASSTGTGVAEKLFF. The CDR3 bases are TGCGCCAGCAGTACCGGGACAGGGGTGGCTGAAAAACTGTTTTTT.

This clonotype was detected only a few times. The CDR3 DNA reads as TGTGCCAGTAGTATTTACGGACAGGGGTATAGCAATCAGCCCCAGCATTTT. Protein product: CASSIYGQGYSNQPQHF. The chain carries TRBV19 and TRBJ1-5; 9 bases match TRBD1. CDR1 LNHDA and CDR2 SQIVND come from the germline V gene (reference sequence). CDR3 length equals 17 residues. V lost 3 bases to trimming and J lost 0 bases; unmatched junction nucleotides: 6.

This chain uses TRBV7-9 with TRBJ2-7; tentatively, D is TRBD2 (6 bases). The CDR3 contains 14 residues. Germline V lookup: CDR1 SEHNR, CDR2 FQNEAQ (reference sequence). Between the trimmed V and J ends, which lost 4 bases and 4 bases, there was a span of 14 bases. For the CDR3, the DNA is TGTGCCAGCAGCTCCCCCTTCGGAGGGTACGAGCAGTACTTC. Protein: CASSSPFGGYEQYF.

In its sample, this clonotype was seen a few times. The rearrangement links TRBV19 to TRBJ2-1; D is perhaps TRBD2 (5 bases). This CDR3 is built from 13 residues. CDR1 LNHDA and CDR2 SQIVND come from the germline V gene (reference sequence). The V and J ends lost 10 bases and 9 bases respectively, with 19 bases between them. This CDR3 is CATHAGLGSEQFF. In DNA, the CDR3 is TGTGCCACCCACGCGGGCCTGGGGAGTGAGCAGTTCTTC. Full variable domain (missing parts from reference TRBV19 and TRBJ2-1): DGGITQSPKYLFRKEGQNVTLSCEQNLNHDAMYWYRQDPGQGLRLIYYSQIVNDFQKGDIAEGYSVSREKKESFPLTVTSAQKNPTAFYLCATHAGLGSEQFFGPGTRLTVL.

This clonotype was observed a few times. The chain links TRBV5-6 to TRBJ1-2, with D unresolved. The CDR3 sequence is 14 residues long. V dropped 5 bases and J dropped 4 bases, with 15 bases sitting between them. Germline V gene sequence: CDR1 SGHDT, CDR2 YYEEEE. CDR3 DNA sequence: TGTGCCAGCAGACCAGACGGTGAATCCTATGGCTACACCTTC. Amino acids: CASRPDGESYGYTF.

This clonotype was counted at least ten times. This chain joins TRBV27 and TRBJ1-4; the D gene is possibly TRBD1 (5 bases). The CDR3 is made up of 13 amino acids. Trimming took 6 bases from V and 4 from J, leaving 9 bases between them. Germline CDR1 MNHEY, CDR2 SMNVEV (reference sequence). This chain's CDR3 is CASRRGLNEKLFF. Here the CDR3 DNA reads TGTGCCAGCAGAAGGGGCCTTAATGAAAAACTGTTTTTT. The variable domain in full, with the rest retrieved from reference TRBV27 and TRBJ1-4, is EAQVTQNPRYLITVTGKKLTVTCSQNMNHEYMSWYRQDPGLGLRQIYYSMNVEVTDKGDVPEGYKVSRKEKRNFPLILESPSPNQTSLYFCASRRGLNEKLFFGSGTQLSVL.

In this sample, this clonotype turned up many times. The chain is built from TRBV12-5 and TRBJ2-1; 13 bases agree with TRBD2. Germline V gene data show CDR1 as LGHNT and CDR2 as FRNRAP. The CDR3 runs to 19 residues. Trimming at V came to 5 bases and at J to 0 bases, leaving 10 bases not matched to a gene. Here the CDR3 reads CASGPGTSGVFSSYNEQFF. The CDR3 nucleotides are TGTGCTAGTGGTCCCGGGACTAGCGGGGTTTTTAGCTCCTACAATGAGCAGTTCTTC.

In its sample, this clonotype was seen many times. V and J are TRBV7-9 and TRBJ1-5; maybe TRBD1 (5 bases). The CDR3 has 14 amino acids. Trimming took off 0 bases at V and 11 bases at J, with 14 bases between the two ends. Germline V gives CDR1 SEHNR, CDR2 FQNEAQ (reference sequence). Written as DNA, the CDR3 is TGTGCCAGCAGCTTAGCCGGCGGGCCGGGGGCCCAGCATTTT. Its translation: CASSLAGGPGAQHF.

This clonotype was observed at least ten times. At one end the junction does not follow the germline gene, possibly because of a read error. CDR3 in DNA: TGCAGTGCCAGAGGGGGGGGCCTGAACACTGAAGCTTTCTTT. It encodes CSARGGGLNTEAFF. The chain carries TRBV20-1 and TRBJ1-1; a possible D gene is TRBD1 (6 bases). The CDR3 length is 14 residues. Germline lookup yields CDR1 DFQATT and CDR2 SNEGSKA (reference sequence).

This chain connects TRBV4-1 to TRBJ1-1; D is ambiguous. Germline lookup yields CDR1 MGHRA and CDR2 YSYEKL. The CDR3 spans 14 residues. V lost 2 bases to trimming and J lost 5 bases, with 12 bases between them. CDR3 sequence (DNA): TGCGCCAGCAGCCAATTCGTCTTGTCAACTGAAGCTTTCTTT. Its translation: CASSQFVLSTEAFF.

The CDR3 coding sequence is TGTGCCAGCAGCCAGGCCCGGGACAGAGACACAGATACGCAGTATTTT. Protein product: CASSQARDRDTDTQYF. This chain uses TRBV14 with TRBJ2-3, with 7 bases matching TRBD1. Trimming at V came to 3 bases and at J to 2 bases, leaving 8 bases not matched to a gene. Germline lookup yields CDR1 SGHDN and CDR2 FVKESK. The CDR3 extends over 16 amino acids.

In its sample, this clonotype was seen many times. The V gene is TRBV28, the J gene TRBJ1-5; D ambiguous. This CDR3 has 13 residues. Per germline, CDR1 MDHEN and CDR2 SYDVKM. Trimming took off 5 bases at V and 5 bases at J, with 10 bases between the two ends. CDR3 residues: CASSTEQYQPQHF. For the CDR3, the DNA is TGTGCCAGCAGTACAGAGCAATATCAGCCCCAGCATTTT.

In this sample, this clonotype turned up many times. The chain links TRBV12-3 or TRBV12-4 to TRBJ1-3, with unresolved D. The CDR3 runs to 14 residues. The V gene lost 7 bases and the J gene lost 0 bases, with 10 bases spanning the gap. CDR3 sequence (DNA): TGTGCCAGCACCCTGGCTAGCTCTGGAAACACCATATATTTT. Its translation is CASTLASSGNTIYF.

The table lists this clonotype with many counts. The chain couples TRBV28 to TRBJ1-5; D is undetermined. CDR3 size: 15 residues. Germline CDR1 and CDR2: MDHEN and SYDVKM. The V gene lost 2 bases and the J gene lost 3 bases, with 11 bases spanning the gap. The CDR3 sequence is CASSLLYSPNQPQHF. For the CDR3, the DNA is TGTGCCAGCAGTTTACTTTACAGCCCCAATCAGCCCCAGCATTTT.

Many counts were recorded for this clonotype. The junction and the germline gene differ at one end; a read error may be behind it. The rearrangement uses TRBV28 and TRBJ1-1; D gene uncertain. Germline V CDR1 and CDR2: MDHEN, SYDVKM. This CDR3 spans 9 amino acids. CDR3 DNA sequence: TGTGCCAGCAGCCCCCCTCGGGAGTTT. Its protein product is CASSPPREF.

Points on this clonotype: This may be a read error, as it is one base from a much larger clone. The chain couples TRBV7-2 to TRBJ1-2, with TRBD1 matching 8 bases. This CDR3 contains 14 residues. From germline, CDR1 is SGHTA and CDR2 FQGNSA. The CDR3 coding sequence is TGTGCCGGCAGCAGAATCGGGACAGGATCTGGCTACACCTTC. Translating it yields CAGSRIGTGSGYTF. The full variable domain, rest sourced from reference TRBV7-2 and TRBJ1-2, is GAGVSQSPSNKVTEKGKDVELRCDPISGHTALYWYRQSLGQGLEFLIYFQGNSAPDKSGLPSDRFSAERTGGSVSTLTIQRTQQEDSAVYLCAGSRIGTGSGYTFGSGTRLTVV.

V and J are TRBV4-2 and TRBJ1-2; no firm D call. V was cut by 1 base and J by 4 bases, with 19 bases left in between. CDR3 length: 17 residues. CDR1 and CDR2 from the germline V gene are LGHNA and YNFKEQ. CDR3 in amino acids: CASSQGFGEAALYGYTF. The CDR3 region has the DNA TGTGCCAGCAGCCAAGGTTTCGGCGAGGCGGCCCTCTATGGCTACACCTTC.